The text below deals with one TCR beta chain. The target antigen is unknown. The time point: blood at routine non-recurrence follow-up after resection. Sequencing was performed on whole RNA extracted from tumor and nontumor lung tissue, or from frozen PBMC, and the material was left unsorted. This record comes from a study of spatial heterogeneity in lung cancer. As for the study in general: Where they were available, follow-up PBMC samples were sequenced, at a median of about two years after resection. Broader study findings: More often at tumor resection than at routine follow-up, ubiquitous expanded tumor TCRs were detected in the blood.

Every molecule of TCR cDNA had its own unique molecular identifier. TCRdb re-analysed the 5' RACE reads in MiXCR, keeping a single row per CDR3 protein. The table lists some 110,000 distinct CDR3 sequences, more than 9% of them singletons. The CDR3 extends over 14 amino acids. Unmatched junction bases numbered 2, after V lost 4 bases and J lost 2 bases. Germline CDR1 DFQATT, CDR2 SNEGSKA (reference sequence). The sequencing here drew on PBMCs, taken at follow-up. This TCR derives from a male donor with early-stage non-small cell lung cancer. The chain recombines TRBV20-1 with TRBJ2-3; 11 bases are shared with TRBD2. The CDR3 loop is CSAKTSGITDTQYF. CDR3 coding DNA: TGCAGTGCTAAGACTAGCGGGATCACAGATACGCAGTATTTT.